The 16 T cell receptor beta chains below all came from one sample that was sequenced in a study of blood T cell repertoires in COVID-19 (dated by TCRdb to the early 2020s). The receptor library was made with the immunoSEQ multiplex PCR assay. Drawn from immuneACCESS, this table holds only the in-frame rearrangements with V and J called that TCRdb kept. Clones are partly lost; checked studies trace under half to an unresolved V gene and leave the rest unexplained. This sample holds about 68,000 clones; over 60% were observed only once. The ten largest clones represent approximately 20% of the sample. The sample taken for sequencing was peripheral blood. The receptors stem from a human donor in a cohort sampled during active COVID-19.

CDR3 nucleotide sequence: TGTGCCATCGGTGCTGGGGGCCCGGACATTCAGTACTTC. It codes for CAIGAGGPDIQYF. The gene calls are TRBV10-3 and TRBJ2-4, with D tentatively TRBD1 (6 bases). The length of the CDR3 is 13 residues. The germline V gene has CDR1 ENHRY and CDR2 SYGVKD. V dropped 8 bases and J dropped 8 bases, with 16 bases sitting between them.

The V call is TRBV3-1 (or the pseudogene TRBV3-2), the J call TRBJ2-2; 10 bases match TRBD1. Per the germline V gene, CDR1 is LGHDT and CDR2 is YNNKEL (reference sequence). With 4 bases clipped from V and 4 bases from J, the junction kept 3 bases outside the gene matches. This CDR3 has 15 amino acids. The CDR3 here is CASSLRDRGTGELFF. In DNA form, the CDR3 reads TGTGCCAGCAGCCTAAGGGACAGGGGCACCGGGGAGCTGTTTTTT.

The rearrangement links TRBV19 to TRBJ1-2, with 8 bases matching TRBD1. Germline V gene sequence: CDR1 LNHDA, CDR2 SQIVND (reference sequence). Losses at the gene ends were 5 bases for V and 4 bases for J; bases not matched to a gene: 6. There are 14 residues in the CDR3. The CDR3 loop is CASSHGQGAYGYTF. The CDR3, as DNA: TGTGCCAGTAGTCACGGACAGGGCGCCTATGGCTACACCTTC.

The genes are TRBV28 and TRBJ1-2; D is perhaps TRBD1 (5 bases). Trimming shortened V by 2 bases and J by 4 bases, and 14 bases separated the two germline ends. Germline V gene lookup returns CDR1 MDHEN and CDR2 SYDVKM. The CDR3 runs to 15 residues. For the CDR3, the DNA is TGTGCCAGCAGTTTACCCCCAGGGTCCGGCTATGGCTACACCTTC. Its protein is CASSLPPGSGYGYTF.

The V gene is TRBV18, the J gene TRBJ2-5, with unresolved D. Germline CDR1 is KGHSH and CDR2 is LQKENI. This CDR3 comprises 13 residues. V was trimmed by 3 bases and J by 5 bases, leaving 10 bases between them. The CDR3 is CASSPPTLETQYF. The DNA for the CDR3 is TGTGCCAGCTCACCCCCGACATTGGAGACCCAGTACTTC.

This chain connects TRBV2 to TRBJ2-5, with D unclear. V was cut by 7 bases and J by 5 bases, with 14 bases left in between. The CDR3 extends over 13 amino acids. Germline V gene lookup returns CDR1 SNHLY and CDR2 FYNNEI. Written as DNA, the CDR3 is TGTGCCAGCAATCCTATTCGAGCCGAGACCCAGTACTTC. Residues: CASNPIRAETQYF.

V gene TRBV3-1 (or the pseudogene TRBV3-2) combines with J gene TRBJ2-5; D not resolved. V was clipped by 5 bases and J by 1 base, with 14 bases between them. This CDR3 is 15 amino acids long. The germline CDR1 and CDR2 sequences are LGHDT and YNNKEL (reference sequence). The CDR3 DNA reads TGTGCCAGCAGCAAGGAGAGTTTCCCCCAAGAGACCCAGTACTTC. The encoded protein is CASSKESFPQETQYF.

Only one count was recorded for this clone. V is TRBV2 and J is TRBJ2-2; 8 nucleotides match TRBD2. The CDR3 runs to 16 residues. Trimming removed 1 base from V and 3 bases from J; junction bases left unmatched: 4. The germline CDR1 and CDR2 sequences are SNHLY and FYNNEI. The CDR3 protein is CASSEDGGRHTGELFF. In nucleotides, the CDR3 is TGTGCCAGCAGTGAAGATGGCGGGAGGCACACCGGGGAGCTGTTTTTT.

The CDR3 here is CASSAGTSGNYEQYF. The CDR3 nucleotides read TGTGCCAGTAGTGCCGGGACTAGCGGAAACTACGAGCAGTACTTC. This chain uses TRBV19 with TRBJ2-7; 11 bases fit TRBD2. This CDR3 has 15 amino acids. The V and J ends lost 5 bases and 3 bases, in that order; junction bases with no gene match: 6. The V gene's germline CDR1 is LNHDA and CDR2 SQIVND (reference sequence).

This chain uses TRBV11-2 with TRBJ2-7; TRBD1 agrees at 7 bases. This CDR3 contains 15 residues. The germline gives CDR1 SGHAT, CDR2 FQNNGV. The trim removed 2 bases at V and 6 bases at J, leaving 10 bases unmatched. The CDR3 sequence: CASSLFVDRKGEQYF. CDR3 sequence (DNA): TGTGCCAGCAGCTTATTCGTGGACAGGAAGGGCGAGCAGTACTTC.

V and J are TRBV11-2 and TRBJ1-3; a possible D gene is TRBD1 (6 bases). The germline CDR1 and CDR2 sequences are SGHAT and FQNNGV. This CDR3 is built from 13 residues. V was shortened by 3 bases and J by 8 bases, with 11 bases between the two germline ends. The DNA for the CDR3 is TGTGCCAGCAGCTTCGAGGGGGTCTACACCATATATTTT. This translates into CASSFEGVYTIYF.

The rearrangement joins TRBV6-2 or TRBV6-3 to TRBJ2-2; 9 bases line up with TRBD1. CDR1 is MNHEY and CDR2 is SVGEGT in the germline V gene. The CDR3 is 15 amino acids. The ends lost 4 bases at V and 3 bases at J; junction bases unmatched: 3. The CDR3 DNA reads TGTGCCAGCAGTTCCACAGGGGGCGACACCGGGGAGCTGTTTTTT. This codes for CASSSTGGDTGELFF.

The rearrangement links TRBV5-4 to TRBJ2-1; D may be TRBD2 (7 bases). This CDR3 is built from 16 residues. In germline, CDR1 is SGHNT, CDR2 YYREEE (reference sequence). Trimming cost V 4 bases and J 4 bases, with 18 bases left between them. DNA of the CDR3: TGTGCCAGCAGCCCGGCCCGGGGGGCGGAGTACAATGAGCAGTTCTTC. Its protein is CASSPARGAEYNEQFF. The full variable domain, completed using reference TRBV5-4 and TRBJ2-1, is ETGVTQSPTHLIKTRGQQVTLRCSSQSGHNTVSWYQQALGQGPQFIFQYYREEENGRGNFPPRFSGLQFPNYSSELNVNALELDDSALYLCASSPARGAEYNEQFFGPGTRLTVL.

The rearrangement uses TRBV6-1 and TRBJ2-5; tentatively, D is TRBD1 (8 bases). Trimming removed 3 bases from V and 4 bases from J, with 15 bases in between. Germline V lookup: CDR1 MNHNS, CDR2 SASEGT. This CDR3 comprises 15 residues. CDR3 sequence (DNA): TGTGCCAGCAGTGACCAGGACAGGGAGGGAGAGACCCAGTACTTC. Amino acid sequence: CASSDQDREGETQYF.

The chain's CDR3 is CATSRDLSGANVLTF. DNA of the CDR3: TGTGCCACCAGCAGAGACCTTTCTGGGGCCAACGTCCTGACTTTC. The chain recombines TRBV15 with TRBJ2-6; D is uncertain. Per germline, CDR1 LNHNV and CDR2 YYDKDF (reference sequence). The CDR3 sequence is 15 residues long. Trimming took off 0 bases at V and 1 base at J, with 4 bases between the two ends.

The V gene is TRBV4-1, the J gene TRBJ1-2; no definite D call. The V gene's germline CDR1 is MGHRA and CDR2 YSYEKL. The V end was cut by 2 bases, the J end by 8 bases, with 9 bases between. The CDR3 length is 12 residues. This CDR3 is CASSQREGGYTF. The CDR3 nucleotides read TGCGCCAGCAGCCAAAGGGAGGGCGGCTACACCTTC.